A single sample is the source of the 14 T cell receptor beta chains below, sequenced in a study of PD-L1 blockade in urothelial cancer. The protocol was immunoSEQ multiplex PCR, while the TCRdb copy is restricted to in-frame clones and leaves out a portion. The sample records about 110,000 clones, 91% being singletons. Described time point: peripheral blood 6 weeks after treatment start. The sample consisted of PBMCs, taken around atezolizumab (anti-PD-L1) treatment. The receptors shown here come from a man between 60 and 75 years old with urothelial cancer.

The chain carries TRBV7-2 and TRBJ2-1; perhaps TRBD1 as D (6 bases). V shed 5 bases and J shed 9 bases, with 11 bases lying between them. Germline-derived CDR1 and CDR2 are SGHTA and FQGNSA. The CDR3 totals 12 residues. CDR3: CASSKGGSEQFF. The CDR3 bases are TGTGCCAGCAGCAAAGGGGGTAGTGAGCAGTTCTTC.

The gene calls are TRBV7-9 and TRBJ1-4; no clear D. Germline V gene lookup returns CDR1 SEHNR and CDR2 FQNEAQ (reference sequence). The germline V and J ends were trimmed by 3 bases and 7 bases, with 3 bases remaining between them. CDR3 length: 11 amino acids. The CDR3 here is CASSFSEKLFF. The CDR3, as DNA: TGTGCCAGCAGCTTCTCTGAAAAACTGTTTTTT.

This rearrangement joins TRBV15 to TRBJ1-3; D is undetermined. The CDR3 is 14 residues long. CDR1 is LNHNV, CDR2 YYDKDF, per germline (reference sequence). The V end was cut by 5 bases, the J end by 0 bases, with 8 bases between. The CDR3 spells CATSPENSGNTIYF. Written as DNA, the CDR3 is TGTGCCACCAGCCCTGAGAACTCTGGAAACACCATATATTTT.

The chain couples TRBV15 to TRBJ2-3, with 8 bases identical to TRBD2. Losses at the gene ends were 5 bases for V and 1 base for J; bases not matched to a gene: 11. Looked up from germline, CDR1 is LNHNV and CDR2 is YYDKDF (reference sequence). The CDR3 spans 17 residues. The CDR3 bases are TGTGCCACCAGCGAGGGCGCGGGGGGCCGAGGCACAGATACGCAGTATTTT. As protein: CATSEGAGGRGTDTQYF.

The rearrangement uses TRBV18 and TRBJ1-6, with D possibly TRBD1 on 6 matching bases. V gave up 5 bases and J gave up 8 bases, with 7 bases separating them. Germline loops: CDR1 KGHSH, CDR2 LQKENI. This CDR3 region has 12 residues. CDR3 amino acids: CASSDRYSPLHF. CDR3 DNA: TGTGCCAGCTCAGACAGGTATTCACCCCTCCACTTT.

The chain couples TRBV19 to TRBJ2-1, with D perhaps matching TRBD2 (5 bases). The CDR3 has 15 amino acids. Trimming cost V 4 bases and J 5 bases, with 15 bases left between them. CDR1 and CDR2 (germline): LNHDA, SQIVND (reference sequence). The CDR3 DNA is TGTGCCAGTAGTACCAGCGAGGGCTGGAACAATGAGCAGTTCTTC. Amino acids: CASSTSEGWNNEQFF.

The rearrangement joins TRBV20-1 to TRBJ2-7, with a tentative D call TRBD2 (5 bases). The V end was cut by 2 bases, the J end by 5 bases, with 7 bases between. The CDR3 sequence is 11 residues long. Germline values: CDR1 DFQATT, CDR2 SNEGSKA (reference sequence). CDR3 residues: CSARISDEQYF. DNA for the CDR3: TGCAGTGCTAGAATTAGCGACGAGCAGTACTTC.

This clone occurred a few times. This sample also contains other DNA sequences that code for the same CDR3. This chain links TRBV5-1 with TRBJ2-7, with TRBD1 identical over 10 bases. The V gene's germline CDR1 is SGHRS and CDR2 YFSETQ. The CDR3 spans 14 residues. Trimming cost V 0 bases and J 4 bases; bases outside gene matches: 1. The CDR3 loop reads CASSLGQGAYEQYF. The DNA for the CDR3 is TGCGCCAGCAGCTTGGGACAGGGGGCGTACGAGCAGTACTTC. Full variable domain (outside the CDR3, taken from reference TRBV5-1 and TRBJ2-7): KAGVTQTPRYLIKTRGQQVTLSCSPISGHRSVSWYQQTPGQGLQFLFEYFSETQRNKGNFPGRFSGRQFSNSRSEMNVSTLELGDSALYLCASSLGQGAYEQYFGPGTRLTVT.

The V call is TRBV28, the J call TRBJ1-1; TRBD1 might be the D (6 bases). Germline loops: CDR1 MDHEN, CDR2 SYDVKM. The V end was cut by 5 bases, the J end by 7 bases, with 11 bases between. There are 12 residues in the CDR3. The CDR3 here is CASSLGQFEAFF. The CDR3, as DNA: TGTGCCAGCAGTCTAGGACAGTTTGAAGCTTTCTTT.

The CDR3 nucleotides are TGCGCCAGCAGAGGGATAGGGACTAGCGGGAGGGCCCCCGAGCAGTACTTC. It specifies CASRGIGTSGRAPEQYF. The J gene is TRBJ2-7, the V gene TRBV10-2; 16 nucleotides align to TRBD2. The CDR3 extends over 17 amino acids. Germline-derived CDR1 and CDR2 are WSHSY and SAAADI. Trimming removed 6 bases from V and 6 bases from J; junction bases left unmatched: 11.

The chain uses TRBV7-2 and TRBJ2-2, with a possible D match to TRBD1 (6 bases). The CDR3 consists of 17 residues. The V gene's germline CDR1 is SGHTA and CDR2 FQGNSA. V was shortened by 1 base and J by 0 bases, with 12 bases between the two germline ends. CDR3 in DNA: TGTGCCAGCAGCTTAGATCACAGGGCCTCGAACACCGGGGAGCTGTTTTTT. Translation gives CASSLDHRASNTGELFF.

The gene calls are TRBV9 and TRBJ2-7; 9 bases are shared with TRBD1. V lost 4 bases and J lost 4; bases outside the gene matches: 6. This CDR3 is built from 14 residues. Per the germline V gene, CDR1 is SGDLS and CDR2 is YYNGEE. The CDR3 loop is CASSRGQGQYEQYF. CDR3 nucleotide sequence: TGTGCCAGCAGCCGTGGACAGGGGCAGTACGAGCAGTACTTC.

This rearrangement joins TRBV5-4 to TRBJ2-5; tentative D call: TRBD1 (6 bases). In germline, CDR1 is SGHNT, CDR2 YYREEE (reference sequence). Trimming removed 8 bases from V and 5 bases from J, with 13 bases in between. This CDR3 comprises 12 residues. CDR3 loop: CASLGQNETQYF. As DNA, the CDR3 is TGTGCCAGTCTTGGACAGAACGAGACCCAGTACTTC.

The chain couples TRBV4-1 to TRBJ1-1, with TRBD1 matching over 7 bases. This CDR3 is built from 17 residues. Germline CDR1 reads MGHRA; CDR2 reads YSYEKL. Trimming took 0 bases from V and 5 from J; bases not matched to a gene: 12. The CDR3 spells CASSQDKTGVLVTEAFF. Here the CDR3 DNA reads TGCGCCAGCAGCCAAGATAAAACAGGGGTGTTGGTGACTGAAGCTTTCTTT.